This TCR beta chain was profiled in a study of T cells in Graves' hyperthyroidism and ophthalmopathy. Graves' hyperthyroidism was deemed stable given no ophthalmopathy progression within 18 months. TCR beta CDR3 sequences were amplified from RNA transcripts. In the first-round RT-PCR of the TCR CDR3, the HTBI primer set was used. TCRdb reanalysed the multiplex PCR reads using MiXCR and keeps one entry per CDR3 protein. The sample has under 700,000 distinct CDR3 sequences, roughly 50% seen once; the top ten hold 6.5% to 9%. There are 14 residues in the CDR3. CDR1 and CDR2 from the germline V gene are SGHTA and FQGNSA. Deletions cut 3 bases from V and 6 bases from J, with 14 bases between.

This chain uses TRBV7-2 with TRBJ1-1; D is unresolved. The sequencing sample was made of peripheral blood or thyroid tissue (not recorded which). This sequence originates from a young woman with Graves' hyperthyroidism. CDR3 in amino acids: CASSFSQGNSEAFF. CDR3 DNA: TGTGCCAGCAGCTTTTCTCAAGGTAATTCTGAAGCTTTCTTT.